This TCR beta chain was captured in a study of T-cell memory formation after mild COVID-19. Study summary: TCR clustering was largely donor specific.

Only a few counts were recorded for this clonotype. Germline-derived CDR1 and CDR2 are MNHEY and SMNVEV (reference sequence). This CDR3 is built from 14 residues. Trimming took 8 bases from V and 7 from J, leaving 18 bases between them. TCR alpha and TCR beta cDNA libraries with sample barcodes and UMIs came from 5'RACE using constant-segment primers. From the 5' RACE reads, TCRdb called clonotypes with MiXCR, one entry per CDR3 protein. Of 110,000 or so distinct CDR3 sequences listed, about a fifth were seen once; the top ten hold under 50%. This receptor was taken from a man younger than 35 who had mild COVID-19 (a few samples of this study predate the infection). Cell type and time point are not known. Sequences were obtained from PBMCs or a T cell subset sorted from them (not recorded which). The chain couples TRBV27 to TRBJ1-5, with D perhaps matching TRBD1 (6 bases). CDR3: CASALSGAGQPQHF. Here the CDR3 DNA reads TGTGCCAGCGCTTTGTCAGGGGCGGGACAGCCCCAGCATTTT.